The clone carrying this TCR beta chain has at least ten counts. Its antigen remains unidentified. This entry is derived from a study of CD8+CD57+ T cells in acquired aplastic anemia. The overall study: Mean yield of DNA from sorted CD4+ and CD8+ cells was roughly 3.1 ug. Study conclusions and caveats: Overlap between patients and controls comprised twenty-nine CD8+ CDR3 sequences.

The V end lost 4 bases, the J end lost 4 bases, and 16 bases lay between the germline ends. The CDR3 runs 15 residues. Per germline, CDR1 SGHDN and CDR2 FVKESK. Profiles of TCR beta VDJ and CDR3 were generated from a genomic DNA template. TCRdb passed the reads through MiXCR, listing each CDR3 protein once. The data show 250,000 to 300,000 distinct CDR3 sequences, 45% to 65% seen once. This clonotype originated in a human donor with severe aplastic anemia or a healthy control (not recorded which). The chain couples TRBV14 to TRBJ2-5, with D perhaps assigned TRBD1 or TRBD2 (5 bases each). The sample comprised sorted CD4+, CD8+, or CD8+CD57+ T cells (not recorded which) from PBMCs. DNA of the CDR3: TGTGCCAGCAGCCGTATTCGAGGGGCTGGAGAGACCCAGTACTTC. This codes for CASSRIRGAGETQYF.